The 19 T cell receptor beta chains below come from one sample, sequenced in a study of T cells in Graves' hyperthyroidism and ophthalmopathy (dated by TCRdb to between 2018 and 2020). Library preparation used multiplex PCR. The sequencer was an Illumina HiSeq 2000. Amplification of TCR beta CDR3 regions was carried out from RNA transcripts. The first round of RT-PCR for the TCR CDR3 was performed with the HTBI primer set and the Qiagen OneStep RT-PCR kit. TCRdb cleaned the public reads at Q25 with fastp, built clones with MiXCR and kept in-frame beta chains. Identical CDR3 protein sequences are pooled into one entry, listed with their most common genes and DNA. The sample records around 250,000 distinct CDR3 sequences, around 25% of which are singletons. The top ten hold about 40% of the sample. The sample comprised blood. Receptor source: a woman aged 40 to 50 with Graves' ophthalmopathy.

This clonotype was recorded many times. The chain joins TRBV6-4 to TRBJ2-5; the D call may be TRBD1 or TRBD2 (7 bases each). The length of the CDR3 is 21 residues. V lost 4 bases, J lost 1 base, and 31 bases lay in between. The V gene's germline CDR1 is MRHNA and CDR2 SNTAGT. The CDR3 bases are TGTGCCAGCAGTGTGAAGACCTTTCCGGGACTATCCAAGGGGGCCCAAGAGACCCAGTACTTC. This sequence encodes CASSVKTFPGLSKGAQETQYF.

This clonotype has a count of ten or more. The V and J genes are TRBV9 and TRBJ1-3, with D possibly being TRBD1 (6 bases). There are 14 residues in the CDR3. Germline values: CDR1 SGDLS, CDR2 YYNGEE. V was clipped by 4 bases and J by 4 bases, with 12 bases between them. CDR3 sequence: CASSPLDRGNTIYF. CDR3 nucleotide sequence: TGTGCCAGCAGCCCCCTGGACAGAGGAAACACCATATATTTT. The variable domain in full, completed from reference TRBV9 and TRBJ1-3, reads DSGVTQTPKHLITATGQRVTLRCSPRSGDLSVYWYQQSLDQGLQFLIQYYNGEERAKGNILERFSAQQFPDLHSELNLSSLELGDSALYFCASSPLDRGNTIYFGEGSWLTVV.

The sample holds many counts of this clonotype. The chain is built from TRBV6-2 or TRBV6-3 and TRBJ1-1; D not resolved. The CDR3 loop spans 18 amino acids. Germline V lookup: CDR1 MNHEY, CDR2 SVGEGT. In DNA, the CDR3 is TGTGCAGCTCAATCATGGGCGGGCGGACTCCACATGAACACTGAAGCTTTCTTT. Translated: CAAQSWAGGLHMNTEAFF.

Notes on this clonotype: The junction and the germline gene differ at one end; a read error may be behind it. This chain connects TRBV7-3 to TRBJ1-6; D may be TRBD1 (5 bases). Germline V gene data show CDR1 as SGHTA and CDR2 as FQGTGA. There are 13 residues in the CDR3. The CDR3: CASSSDPGSPLLF. As DNA, the CDR3 is TGTGCCAGCAGCTCAGATCCAGGGTCACCCCTCCTCTTT.

This clonotype was observed many times. The V gene is TRBV28, the J gene TRBJ1-1; D call uncertain. The V end was cut by 6 bases, the J end by 0 bases, with 14 bases between. The CDR3 has 15 amino acids. Germline loops: CDR1 MDHEN, CDR2 SYDVKM. The DNA for the CDR3 is TGTGCCAGCAGCCCCCTCGTAGCGTTGAACACTGAAGCTTTCTTT. This codes for CASSPLVALNTEAFF.

Many counts were recorded for this clonotype. The rearrangement joins TRBV25-1 to TRBJ1-5, with D possibly matching TRBD1 (5 bases). V was cut by 6 bases and J by 2 bases, with 14 bases left in between. Germline V gene sequence: CDR1 MGHDK, CDR2 SYGVNS. This CDR3 region has 15 residues. The CDR3 loop reads CASSEGDWGNQPQHF. In DNA form, the CDR3 reads TGTGCCAGCAGCGAAGGGGACTGGGGCAATCAGCCCCAGCATTTT.

This clonotype was counted ten times or more. The chain combines TRBV10-1 with TRBJ2-3; D possibly corresponds to TRBD1 (6 bases). The CDR3 consists of 14 residues. In germline, CDR1 is WNHNN, CDR2 SYGVQD (reference sequence). V was shortened by 2 bases and J by 6 bases, with 12 bases between the two germline ends. CDR3 coding DNA: TGCGCCAGCAGTGAGACAGGGTCTATCGATACGCAGTATTTT. This sequence encodes CASSETGSIDTQYF.

In its sample, this clonotype was seen many times. The rearrangement uses TRBV7-6 and TRBJ1-4, with D possibly TRBD1 on 6 matching bases. The CDR3 is made up of 14 amino acids. Germline CDR1 and CDR2: SGHVS and FNYEAQ. V was shortened by 2 bases and J by 3 bases, with 7 bases between the two germline ends. CDR3 bases: TGTGCCAGCAGCTTAAGGGGGGCTAATGAAAAACTGTTTTTT. As protein: CASSLRGANEKLFF. The full variable domain, in which reference TRBV7-6 and TRBJ1-4 provide the parts outside the CDR3, is GAGVSQSPRYKVTKRGQDVALRCDPISGHVSLYWYRQALGQGPEFLTYFNYEAQQDKSGLPNDRFSAERPEGSISTLTIQRTEQRDSAMYRCASSLRGANEKLFFGSGTQLSVL.

This clonotype has a count of ten or more. The chain links TRBV27 to TRBJ1-1; TRBD1 matches 9 bases. CDR1 and CDR2 from the germline V gene are MNHEY and SMNVEV (reference sequence). Trimming removed 6 bases from V and 5 bases from J; junction bases left unmatched: 13. The CDR3 contains 16 residues. CDR3 DNA: TGTGCCAGCAGACGGGACAGGGCCCCTCTGGGGACTGAAGCTTTCTTT. It is translated as CASRRDRAPLGTEAFF.

This clonotype was recorded at least ten times. This chain connects TRBV4-1 to TRBJ2-7; the match to TRBD1 covers 10 bases. The CDR3 covers 13 residues. Germline CDR1 and CDR2: MGHRA and YSYEKL. Losses at the gene ends were 3 bases for V and 7 bases for J; bases not matched to a gene: 3. This chain's CDR3 is CASSQGQGLEQYF. CDR3 DNA sequence: TGCGCCAGCAGCCAGGGACAGGGGTTGGAGCAGTACTTC.

The table lists this clonotype with many counts. This chain links TRBV28 with TRBJ2-7, with a weak D call TRBD2 (5 bases). The CDR3 covers 12 residues. V lost 6 bases and J 5 bases, leaving 11 bases between the germline ends. Germline-derived CDR1 and CDR2 are MDHEN and SYDVKM. The CDR3 nucleotides are TGTGCCAGCAGCCCGAGCGGTAACGAGCAGTACTTC. Amino acid sequence: CASSPSGNEQYF.

This clonotype was seen ten or more times. The chain employs TRBV5-1 and TRBJ1-3; D is unresolved. There are 16 residues in the CDR3. The germline CDR1 and CDR2 sequences are SGHRS and YFSETQ. The V and J ends lost 0 bases and 2 bases respectively, with 12 bases between them. CDR3 loop: CASSLEGRRTGNTIYF. The CDR3 coding sequence is TGCGCCAGCAGCTTGGAAGGGAGAAGGACTGGAAACACCATATATTTT.

This clonotype was detected ten times or more. This chain links TRBV20-1 with TRBJ1-2, with TRBD1 matching over 7 bases. This CDR3 has 15 amino acids. The V gene's germline CDR1 is DFQATT and CDR2 SNEGSKA (reference sequence). V was clipped by 1 base and J by 4 bases; unmatched bases: 9. Here the CDR3 reads CSARGSQTGSYGYTF. The CDR3 DNA sequence: TGCAGTGCTAGAGGGTCGCAGACAGGGAGCTATGGCTACACCTTC.

This clonotype has only a few counts. A much larger clonotype is one base distant, so this may be a read error. This chain joins TRBV5-5 and TRBJ1-1; D is uncertain. The CDR3 contains 14 residues. Trimming removed 1 base from V and 5 bases from J, with 12 bases in between. Germline loops: CDR1 SGHKS, CDR2 YYEKEE (reference sequence). The CDR3 DNA follows: TGTGCCAGCAGCTTGCGACATGGGATGACTGAAGCTTTCTTT. Residues: CASSLRHGMTEAFF.

Details on this clonotype: A much larger clone sits a single nucleotide away, making a read error possible. The chain carries TRBV6-1 and TRBJ2-5; no firm D call. In germline, CDR1 is MNHNS, CDR2 SASEGT. This CDR3 spans 13 amino acids. V dropped 3 bases and J dropped 3 bases, with 8 bases sitting between them. The CDR3 loop reads CASSESAEETQYF. CDR3 bases: TGTGCCAGCAGTGAGTCGGCTGAAGAGACCCAGTACTTC.

This clonotype was seen at least ten times. The rearrangement links TRBV6-1 to TRBJ1-3; no clear D gene. Germline loops: CDR1 MNHNS, CDR2 SASEGT. V lost 2 bases and J lost 4, with 3 bases in between. The CDR3 sequence is 12 residues long. DNA for the CDR3: TGTGCCAGCAGTGAACCAGGAAACACCATATATTTT. Amino acid sequence: CASSEPGNTIYF.

This clonotype has a count of ten or more. The chain uses TRBV6-2 or TRBV6-3 and TRBJ1-5, with D possibly matching TRBD1 (5 bases). Germline V gene data show CDR1 as MNHEY and CDR2 as SVGEGT. V lost 7 bases and J lost 5, with 15 bases in between. The CDR3 has 14 amino acids. The CDR3 sequence is CASTRGGVYQPQHF. The CDR3, as DNA: TGTGCCAGCACCCGAGGAGGGGTCTATCAGCCCCAGCATTTT.

This clonotype was observed many times. CDR3 DNA sequence: TGTGCCAGCACAACCAAAAACATTCAGTACTTC. The encoded protein is CASTTKNIQYF. The chain joins TRBV28 to TRBJ2-4; D uncertain. Germline V gene data show CDR1 as MDHEN and CDR2 as SYDVKM. The CDR3 has 11 residues. V was shortened by 7 bases and J by 2 bases, with 3 bases between the two germline ends. Variable domain in full (rest from reference TRBV28 and TRBJ2-4): DVKVTQSSRYLVKRTGEKVFLECVQDMDHENMFWYRQDPGLGLRLIYFSYDVKMKEKGDIPEGYSVSREKKERFSLILESASTNQTSMYLCASTTKNIQYFGAGTRLSVL.

This clonotype came up many times. V and J are TRBV20-1 and TRBJ1-5; D gene ambiguous. Trimming took off 3 bases at V and 5 bases at J, with 11 bases between the two ends. The CDR3 totals 13 residues. The germline CDR1 and CDR2 sequences are DFQATT and SNEGSKA (reference sequence). The DNA of the CDR3 is TGCAGTGCTAGTGCGGGGAGGTATCAGCCCCAGCATTTT. Amino acids: CSASAGRYQPQHF.